This T cell receptor (beta chain) was captured by sequencing in a study of blood T cell repertoires in COVID-19. Germline assignment: CDR1 MNHEY and CDR2 SMNVEV (reference sequence). The ends were cut back, 4 bases at V and 5 bases at J, with 20 bases in the middle. There are 16 residues in the CDR3. Using immunoSEQ multiplex PCR, the repertoire was profiled, and TCRdb retains in-frame clones only, with some absent. The sample has 400,000 to 550,000 clones, roughly 85% seen once. Sequencing input: PBMCs or T cells enriched from blood (not recorded which). The clonotype comes from a woman between 18 and 29 years old with acute COVID-19. This chain joins TRBV27 and TRBJ1-1, with D hard to call. Here the CDR3 reads CASSSLRKGSRTEAFF. Here the CDR3 DNA reads TGTGCCAGCAGTTCCCTCAGGAAAGGTTCAAGGACTGAAGCTTTCTTT.